This T cell receptor (beta chain) was identified during a study of patients and donors after allogeneic stem cell transplantation. One entry per CDR3 protein, called by TCRdb with MiXCR from the RT-PCR reads. The sample contains over 350,000 distinct CDR3 sequences, more than 15% of which appear only once. This CDR3 has 15 residues. CDR1 is DFQATT, CDR2 SNEGSKA, per germline (reference sequence). V lost 4 bases, J lost 4 bases, and 7 bases stayed unmatched. Sequenced input: blood, either unsorted or a sorted T cell fraction (not recorded which). This clonotype was obtained from a human donor who was either an allogeneic HSCT recipient or a stem cell or donor lymphocyte infusion donor (not recorded which). It is not recorded whose cells these are; they may come from a transplant donor. The rearrangement joins TRBV20-1 to TRBJ1-1, with 12 bases aligning to TRBD1. This chain's CDR3 is CSATGTGGWGTEAFF. As DNA, the CDR3 is TGCAGTGCTACCGGGACAGGGGGCTGGGGCACTGAAGCTTTCTTT.